This TCR beta chain was captured by sequencing in a study of T cell repertoires in cytomegalovirus infection. Study information: Evidence of both CMV infection and a matching HLA type came from public TCR beta signatures. Notes on the study in general: Public TCR beta family frequency separated CMV-and-HLA carriers, including in an independent cohort. Dominating the ex vivo response were TCR beta clonotypes that were CMV-specific and HLA-C-restricted.

This clonotype was seen many times. Its antigen is unknown. TCRdb used MiXCR to reprocess the reads, holding one entry per CDR3 protein. The data show about 310,000 distinct CDR3 sequences, roughly 17% seen once. V dropped 2 bases and J dropped 4 bases, with 5 bases sitting between them. Germline V lookup: CDR1 SGHTA, CDR2 FQGNSA. This CDR3 has 13 residues. This receptor was taken from a human donor in good health (CMV status not recorded). Some clones in this sample may be carry-over from other donors' samples. Sequencing was performed on PBMCs. This sequence joins TRBV7-2 and TRBJ2-2; no clear D. The CDR3: CASSLRGTGELFF. The CDR3 DNA sequence: TGTGCCAGCAGCTTAAGAGGCACCGGGGAGCTGTTTTTT.